This T cell receptor (beta chain) was profiled in a study of T-cell reconstitution after alpha-beta-depleted transplantation in children (dated by TCRdb to the mid-2010s). About the investigation overall: The study quantitatively tracked T-cell immune reconstitution after TCRalphabeta/CD19-depleted allogeneic hematopoietic cell transplantation in children using TCR repertoire profiling.

The CDR3 runs 15 amino acids, cysteine and phenylalanine included. The sequence is cut down to CDR3 DNA, 45 bases in frame from base 1. CDR1 and CDR2 are read off the germline V gene as MDHEN and SYDVKM. Germline trimming: 6 bases from V, 4 bases from J; junction bases outside gene matches: 6. With respect to this clonotype: Its antigen is currently not known. No base quality information exists; no much larger clone differs at one position.

To prepare the library, PCR was applied. The sample was run on an Illumina HiSeq 2500. TCR libraries were prepared with molecular barcoding, using unique molecular identifiers to normalize TCRbeta repertoire quantification. TCRdb reprocessed the public reads (quality trimming at Q25 with fastp, clone calling with MiXCR) and kept in-frame beta chains. Under each unique CDR3 protein, matching rows form one entry showing the most common genes and DNA. Across this sample there are 610,000 or so distinct CDR3 sequences, with roughly 30% seen only once. Under 45% of the sample belongs to the ten largest clones. Broad study findings and their caveats: Over the following months the frequencies of hyperexpanded clones went down, and after one year T-cell counts and TCRbeta diversity were mostly credited to newly produced T cells. The high TCRbeta diversity at day 60 in some patients was ascribed to recipient T cells and intrathymic progenitors that had survived conditioning. The apparently early recovery of alphabetaT-cell counts about two months after transplant reportedly depended on only several hundred rapidly expanded clones that came from non-depleted graft cells.

This specimen's treatment or condition label, per the study, means: allogeneic hematopoietic cell transplantation with graft depleted of TCRalphabeta T cells and CD19 B cells. The transplant recipients were children given TCRalphabeta/CD19-depleted allogeneic hematopoietic cell grafts. The rearrangement joined TRBV28 to TRBJ2-5; TRBD2 lines up with 12 middle nucleotides. The sample consisted of PBMCs, taken before TCRalphabeta/CD19-depleted stem cell transplant. This receptor was obtained from a boy less than two years old with Wiskott-Aldrich syndrome, due to receive a stem cell transplant. The nucleotides read TGTGCCAGCAGGCCCACTAGCGGGGGGCGAGAGACCCAGTACTTC. This sequence encodes CASRPTSGGRETQYF.